These 17 T cell receptor beta chains came from one sample sequenced in a study of blood T cell repertoires in COVID-19. Some clones are missing from TCRdb's copy, which holds only in-frame ones; the method was immunoSEQ multiplex PCR. The data show around 200,000 clones, roughly 80% seen once. Sequenced input: peripheral blood. The receptors were gathered from a young man with active or convalescent COVID-19.

The chain combines TRBV19 with TRBJ1-1; possible D gene TRBD1, 6 bases. CDR1 is LNHDA and CDR2 is SQIVND in the germline V gene (reference sequence). The CDR3 loop spans 16 amino acids. V was clipped by 9 bases and J by 3 bases, with 23 bases between them. CDR3 residues: CASLGTPNSKYTEAFF. The CDR3 nucleotides are TGTGCCAGCCTCGGGACACCAAATTCAAAGTACACTGAAGCTTTCTTT.

This clone came up a few times. The rearrangement links TRBV5-8 to TRBJ1-6, with a weak D call TRBD1 (6 bases). The germline V and J ends were trimmed by 0 bases and 7 bases, with 14 bases remaining between them. The CDR3 runs to 16 residues. Germline V gives CDR1 SGHTS, CDR2 YDEGEE. The CDR3 spells CASSLAAGALNSPLHF. CDR3 sequence (DNA): TGTGCCAGCAGCTTGGCTGCAGGGGCCCTAAATTCACCCCTCCACTTT.

J is TRBJ1-1 and V is TRBV4-2, with D possibly TRBD1 on 5 matching bases. Germline CDR1 reads LGHNA; CDR2 reads YNFKEQ. The CDR3 totals 16 residues. V was pared by 0 bases and J by 10 bases, with 21 bases between. CDR3 amino acids: CASSQEGGAASFGAFF. The CDR3 DNA sequence: TGTGCCAGCAGCCAAGAAGGAGGGGCGGCGAGTTTCGGAGCTTTCTTT.

Here the CDR3 reads CASGQGVYNNTIYF. CDR3 nucleotide sequence: TGTGCCAGCGGCCAGGGGGTCTATAATAACACCATATATTTT. The chain links TRBV28 to TRBJ1-3; TRBD1 agrees at 7 bases. CDR1 and CDR2 from the germline V gene are MDHEN and SYDVKM. The trim removed 8 bases at V and 7 bases at J, leaving 11 bases unmatched. The CDR3 is 14 amino acids.

This sequence joins TRBV28 and TRBJ2-1, with D perhaps TRBD2 (6 bases). CDR3 length: 15 residues. Per the germline V gene, CDR1 is MDHEN and CDR2 is SYDVKM. The V end lost 3 bases, the J end lost 9 bases, and 18 bases lay between the germline ends. The chain's CDR3 is CASSLPSDGHGEQFF. The CDR3 DNA reads as TGTGCCAGCAGTTTGCCTAGCGACGGACATGGTGAGCAGTTCTTC.

The chain recombines TRBV6-1 with TRBJ1-2; D might be TRBD1 (5 bases). The CDR3 has 16 residues. The V gene lost 4 bases and the J gene lost 0 bases, with 15 bases spanning the gap. Germline lookup yields CDR1 MNHNS and CDR2 SASEGT. This chain's CDR3 is CASSGQLLIPNYGYTF. For the CDR3, the DNA is TGTGCCAGCAGTGGACAGCTATTAATCCCTAACTATGGCTACACCTTC.

The J gene is TRBJ1-6, the V gene TRBV6-5; 7 bases match TRBD1. This CDR3 contains 14 residues. Germline V gives CDR1 MNHEY, CDR2 SVGAGI. V shed 5 bases, J shed 10 bases, and the junction held 8 bases outside the gene matches. CDR3 nucleotides: TGTGCCAGCAGTCAACAGGGGTTCGGGTCACCCCTCCACTTT. It codes for CASSQQGFGSPLHF.

The rearrangement joins TRBV28 to TRBJ2-7; 8 nucleotides match TRBD2. This CDR3 region has 15 residues. CDR1 and CDR2 from the germline V gene are MDHEN and SYDVKM. V was pared by 2 bases and J by 2 bases, with 5 bases of the junction left unmatched. The CDR3 nucleotides read TGTGCCAGCAGTTTAATGGTGCGGGGGGCCTACGAGCAGTACGTC. The encoded protein is CASSLMVRGAYEQYV.

This clone showed up just once. V usage is TRBV24-1 and J usage is TRBJ2-1; TRBD2 matches 8 bases. The CDR3 extends over 15 amino acids. The J segment lost 11 bases and the V segment lost 2 bases, leaving 10 bases of the junction unmatched. Germline V gene sequence: CDR1 KGHDR, CDR2 SFDVKD. CDR3 coding DNA: TGTGCCACCAGTGATTGGGGTTCGGGAGGGAACAAGCAGTTCTTC. This codes for CATSDWGSGGNKQFF.

CDR3 DNA sequence: TGTGCCAGCAGGGGAACAGGGGGCATAGCCAGTAACTATGGCTACACCTTC. Translated, it gives CASRGTGGIASNYGYTF. V gene TRBV28 combines with J gene TRBJ1-2, with 9 bases lining up with TRBD1. The CDR3 loop spans 17 amino acids. Per the germline V gene, CDR1 is MDHEN and CDR2 is SYDVKM. The V gene end was trimmed by 6 bases and the J gene end by 1 base; junction bases not matched to a gene: 12.

With respect to this clone: Germline and junction disagree at one end, which may indicate a read error. The CDR3 DNA sequence: TGTGCCAGCAGTCAAGCTCAGGGGGCAAGGCAGCCCCAGCATTTT. Translation gives CASSQAQGARQPQHF. This rearrangement joins TRBV2 to TRBJ1-5, with 8 bases fitting TRBD1. There are 15 residues in the CDR3. CDR1 and CDR2 (germline): SNHLY, FYNNEI. The variable domain in full, completed from reference TRBV2 and TRBJ1-5, reads EPEVTQTPSHQVTQMGQEVILRCVPISNHLYFYWYRQILGQKVEFLVSFYNNEISEKSEIFDDQFSVERPDGSNFTLKIRSTKLEDSAMYFCASSQAQGARQPQHFGDGTRLSIL.

The V call is TRBV29-1, the J call TRBJ1-2; 7 nucleotides line up with TRBD1. The ends lost 4 bases at V and 4 bases at J; junction bases unmatched: 3. There are 12 residues in the CDR3. Germline CDR1 is SQVTM and CDR2 is ANQGSEA. In nucleotides, the CDR3 is TGCAGCGTTGGGGGGGACAGCTATGGCTACACCTTC. Translated, it gives CSVGGDSYGYTF.

This chain connects TRBV7-2 to TRBJ1-6, with D maybe TRBD1 (6 bases). The CDR3 is made up of 16 amino acids. Trimming pared 4 bases from V and 2 bases from J, leaving 12 bases between. CDR1 is SGHTA and CDR2 is FQGNSA in the germline V gene. The CDR3 bases are TGTGCCAGCAGCTCCGGGACACCCACCTATAATTCACCCCTCCACTTT. Protein product: CASSSGTPTYNSPLHF. Variable domain in full (rest from reference TRBV7-2 and TRBJ1-6): GAGVSQSPSNKVTEKGKDVELRCDPISGHTALYWYRQSLGQGLEFLIYFQGNSAPDKSGLPSDRFSAERTGGSVSTLTIQRTQQEDSAVYLCASSSGTPTYNSPLHFGNGTRLTVT.

This chain uses TRBV9 with TRBJ2-5; maybe TRBD2 (7 bases). Trimming stripped 0 bases from V and 0 bases from J, with 12 bases between. Per germline, CDR1 SGDLS and CDR2 YYNGEE. The CDR3 contains 16 residues. The CDR3 is CASSVEGGVYQETQYF. For the CDR3, the DNA is TGTGCCAGCAGCGTAGAGGGGGGGGTATACCAAGAGACCCAGTACTTC.

The chain couples TRBV10-3 to TRBJ1-6, with D unclear. The germline V gene encodes CDR1 ENHRY and CDR2 SYGVKD. The CDR3 contains 13 residues. With 7 bases removed from V and 6 bases from J, the gap between germline ends came to 10 bases. For the CDR3, the DNA is TGTGCCATCACCGGGTCGCTTAATTCACCCCTCCACTTT. Translation: CAITGSLNSPLHF.

The chain is built from TRBV5-8 and TRBJ2-7; tentative D call: TRBD2 (6 bases). Trimming shortened V by 2 bases and J by 1 base, and 10 bases separated the two germline ends. Germline assignment: CDR1 SGHTS and CDR2 YDEGEE. The CDR3 covers 14 residues. CDR3 nucleotide sequence: TGTGCCAGCAGCTTCGGGGGTAGGTCCTACGAGCAGTACTTC. Protein sequence: CASSFGGRSYEQYF.

This clone was counted only a few times. The chain combines TRBV5-1 with TRBJ1-1; D perhaps matches TRBD1 (5 bases). Between the trimmed V and J ends, which lost 5 bases and 1 base, there was a span of 15 bases. The CDR3 sequence is 15 residues long. CDR1 and CDR2 from the germline V gene are SGHRS and YFSETQ. CDR3 in amino acids: CASSPGGVENTEAFF. In nucleotides, the CDR3 is TGCGCCAGCAGTCCCGGGGGGGTTGAGAACACTGAAGCTTTCTTT.